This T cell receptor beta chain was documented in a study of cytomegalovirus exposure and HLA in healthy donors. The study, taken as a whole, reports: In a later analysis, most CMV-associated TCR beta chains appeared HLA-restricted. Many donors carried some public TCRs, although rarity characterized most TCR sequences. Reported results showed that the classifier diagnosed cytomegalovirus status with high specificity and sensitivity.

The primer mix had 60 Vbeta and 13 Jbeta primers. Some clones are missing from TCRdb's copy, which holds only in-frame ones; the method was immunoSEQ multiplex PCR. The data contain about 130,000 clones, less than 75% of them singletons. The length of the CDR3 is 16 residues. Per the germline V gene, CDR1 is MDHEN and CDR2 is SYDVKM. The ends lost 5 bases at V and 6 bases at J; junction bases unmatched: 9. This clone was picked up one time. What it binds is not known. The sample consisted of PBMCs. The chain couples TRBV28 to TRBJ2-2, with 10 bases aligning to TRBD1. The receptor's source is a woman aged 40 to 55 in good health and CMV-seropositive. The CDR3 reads CASSARGQGLAGELFF. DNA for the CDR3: TGTGCCAGCAGTGCAAGGGGACAGGGGTTGGCCGGGGAGCTGTTTTTT.